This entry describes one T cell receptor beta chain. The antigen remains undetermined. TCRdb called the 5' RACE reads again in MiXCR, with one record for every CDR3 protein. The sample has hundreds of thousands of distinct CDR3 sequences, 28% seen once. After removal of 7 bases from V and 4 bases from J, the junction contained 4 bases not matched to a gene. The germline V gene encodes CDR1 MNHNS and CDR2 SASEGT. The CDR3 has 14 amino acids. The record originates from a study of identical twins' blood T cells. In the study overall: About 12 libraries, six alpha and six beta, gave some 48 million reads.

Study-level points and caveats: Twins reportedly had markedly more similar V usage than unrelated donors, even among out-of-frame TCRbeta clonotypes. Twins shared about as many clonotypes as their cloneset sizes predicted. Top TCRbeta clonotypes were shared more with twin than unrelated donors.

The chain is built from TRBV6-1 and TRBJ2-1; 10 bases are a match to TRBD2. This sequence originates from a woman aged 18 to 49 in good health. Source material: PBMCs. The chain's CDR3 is CASNIAGGYNEQFF. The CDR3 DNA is TGTGCCAGCAACATAGCGGGGGGTTACAATGAGCAGTTCTTC.